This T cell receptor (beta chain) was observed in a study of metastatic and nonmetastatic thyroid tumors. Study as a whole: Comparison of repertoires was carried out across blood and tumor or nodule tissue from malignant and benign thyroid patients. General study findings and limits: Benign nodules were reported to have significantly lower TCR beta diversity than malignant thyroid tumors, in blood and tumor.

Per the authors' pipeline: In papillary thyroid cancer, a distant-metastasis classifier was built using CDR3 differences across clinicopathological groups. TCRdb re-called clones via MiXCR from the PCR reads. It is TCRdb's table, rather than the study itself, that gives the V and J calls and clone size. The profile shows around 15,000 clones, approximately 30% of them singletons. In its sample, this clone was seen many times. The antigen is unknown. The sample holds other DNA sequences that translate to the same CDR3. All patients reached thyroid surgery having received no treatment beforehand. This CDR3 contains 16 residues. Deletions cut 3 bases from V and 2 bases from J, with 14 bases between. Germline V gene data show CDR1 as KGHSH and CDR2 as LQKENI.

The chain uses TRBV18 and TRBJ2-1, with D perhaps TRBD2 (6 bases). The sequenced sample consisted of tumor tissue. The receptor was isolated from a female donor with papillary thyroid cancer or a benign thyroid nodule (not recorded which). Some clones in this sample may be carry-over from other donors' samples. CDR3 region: CASSPRLVGPYNEQFF. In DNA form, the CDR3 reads TGTGCCAGCTCACCGAGACTAGTTGGCCCCTACAATGAGCAGTTCTTC.